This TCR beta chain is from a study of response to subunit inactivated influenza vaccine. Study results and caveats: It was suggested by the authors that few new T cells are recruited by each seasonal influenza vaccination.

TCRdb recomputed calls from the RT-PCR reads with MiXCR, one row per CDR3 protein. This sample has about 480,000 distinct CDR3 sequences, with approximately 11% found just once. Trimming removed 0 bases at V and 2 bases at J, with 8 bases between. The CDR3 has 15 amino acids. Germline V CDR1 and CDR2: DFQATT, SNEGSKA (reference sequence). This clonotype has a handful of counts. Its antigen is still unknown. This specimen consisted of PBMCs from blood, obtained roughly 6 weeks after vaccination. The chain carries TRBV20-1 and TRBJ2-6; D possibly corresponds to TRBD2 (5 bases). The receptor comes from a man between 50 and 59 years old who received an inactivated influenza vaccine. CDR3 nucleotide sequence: TGCAGTGCTAGAGAAGGGAGCGCTGGGGCCAACGTCCTGACTTTC. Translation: CSAREGSAGANVLTF.